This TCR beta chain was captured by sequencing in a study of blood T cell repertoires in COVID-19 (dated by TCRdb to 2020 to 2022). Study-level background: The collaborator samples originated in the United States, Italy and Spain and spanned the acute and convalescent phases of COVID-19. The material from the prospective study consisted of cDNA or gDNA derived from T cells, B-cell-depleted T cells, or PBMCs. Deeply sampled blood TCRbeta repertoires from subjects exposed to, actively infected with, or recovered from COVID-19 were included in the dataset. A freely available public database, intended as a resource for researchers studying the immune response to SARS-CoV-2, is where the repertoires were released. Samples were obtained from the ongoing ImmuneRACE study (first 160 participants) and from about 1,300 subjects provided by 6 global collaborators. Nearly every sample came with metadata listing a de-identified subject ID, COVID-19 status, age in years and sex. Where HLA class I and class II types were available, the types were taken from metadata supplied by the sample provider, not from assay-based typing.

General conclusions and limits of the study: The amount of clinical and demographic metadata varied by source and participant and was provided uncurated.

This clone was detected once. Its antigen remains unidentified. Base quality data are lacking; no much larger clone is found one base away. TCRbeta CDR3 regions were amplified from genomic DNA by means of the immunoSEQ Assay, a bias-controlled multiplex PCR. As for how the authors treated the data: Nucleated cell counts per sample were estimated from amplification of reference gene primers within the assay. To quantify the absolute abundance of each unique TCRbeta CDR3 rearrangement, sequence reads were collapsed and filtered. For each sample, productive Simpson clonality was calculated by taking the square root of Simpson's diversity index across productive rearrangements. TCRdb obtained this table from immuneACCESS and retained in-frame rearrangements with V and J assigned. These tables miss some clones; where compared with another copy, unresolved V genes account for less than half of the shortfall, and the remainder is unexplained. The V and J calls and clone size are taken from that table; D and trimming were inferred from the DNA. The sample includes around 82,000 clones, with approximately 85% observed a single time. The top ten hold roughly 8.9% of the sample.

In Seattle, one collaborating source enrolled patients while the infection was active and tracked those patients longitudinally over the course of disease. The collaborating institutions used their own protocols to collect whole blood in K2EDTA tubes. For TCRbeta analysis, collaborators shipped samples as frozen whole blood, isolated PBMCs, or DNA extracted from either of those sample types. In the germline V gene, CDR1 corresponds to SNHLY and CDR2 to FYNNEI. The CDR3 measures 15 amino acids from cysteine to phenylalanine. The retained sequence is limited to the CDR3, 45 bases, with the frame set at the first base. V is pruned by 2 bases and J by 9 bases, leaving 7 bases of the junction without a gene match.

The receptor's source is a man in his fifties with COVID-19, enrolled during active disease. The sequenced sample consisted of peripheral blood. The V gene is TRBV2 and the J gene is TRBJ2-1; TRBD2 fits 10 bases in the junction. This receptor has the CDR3 CASSELAGASIEQFF. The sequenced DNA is TGTGCCAGCAGTGAACTAGCGGGAGCCTCCATTGAGCAGTTCTTC.